This entry features one T cell receptor beta chain sequence. The junction had 6 bases not matched to a gene; V was cut back by 5 bases and J by 8 bases. In germline, CDR1 is KGHSH, CDR2 LQKENI. CDR3 length: 13 residues. This sample was taken from a study of CD8 T cells in Susac syndrome. The RNA input was roughly 0.5 to 1 ug, and it was reverse transcribed with random hexamers. From the immunoSEQ multiplex PCR reads, TCRdb called clonotypes with MiXCR, one entry per CDR3 protein. Of hundreds of thousands of distinct CDR3 sequences detected, 85% appear once; the ten largest clones hold 0.11%. This sequence joins TRBV18 and TRBJ2-1; TRBD1 aligns across 7 bases. The material sequenced was CD8+ T cells from PBMCs. The clonotype comes from a human donor with multiple sclerosis. CDR3 loop: CASSKTGEHEQFF. The CDR3 nucleotides are TGTGCCAGCTCAAAAACAGGGGAGCATGAGCAGTTCTTC.